The clone carrying this T cell receptor (beta chain) was seen repeatedly, ten times or more. Antigen specificity is unknown. The CDR3 runs to 17 residues. Per the germline V gene, CDR1 is LNHDA and CDR2 is SQIVND (reference sequence). Trimming took 1 base from V and 0 from J, leaving 13 bases between them. The sample originates from a study of CD8+CD57+ T cells in acquired aplastic anemia. General study results and limits: In common between the patients and the controls were around 29 CD8+ CDR3 sequences.

Profiling that covered TCR beta VDJ and CDR3 relied on genomic DNA as its template. TCRdb itself ran the reads through MiXCR, one entry per CDR3 protein. Among more than 250,000 distinct CDR3 sequences listed, 45% to 70% were seen once. The sample consisted of sorted CD4+, CD8+, or CD8+CD57+ T cells (not recorded which) from PBMCs. The receptor was derived from a human donor with severe aplastic anemia or a healthy control (not recorded which). The rearrangement joins TRBV19 to TRBJ1-5; D remains ambiguous. The CDR3 loop reads CASSIGAGRYSNQPQHF. In nucleotides, the CDR3 is TGTGCCAGTAGTATAGGAGCTGGGCGGTATAGCAATCAGCCCCAGCATTTT.